This TCR beta chain stems from a study of blood T cell repertoires in COVID-19. Across the study: COVID-19 samples from acute and convalescent phases originated in the United States, Italy and Spain. From T cells, B-cell-depleted T cells, or PBMCs came the material, which was cDNA or gDNA.

In its sample, this clone was seen once. CDR1 and CDR2 (germline): MNHEY, SMNVEV (reference sequence). V was pared by 6 bases and J by 7 bases, with 8 bases of the junction left unmatched. This CDR3 has 13 amino acids. Data came from immunoSEQ multiplex PCR; TCRdb stores just in-frame clones and leaves some out. There are over 85,000 clones in the sample; roughly three quarters occur only once, and approximately 25% lies in the top ten. The sample consisted of peripheral blood. The chain recombines TRBV27 with TRBJ1-1, with 7 bases that match TRBD1. The source of this sequence is a human donor in a cohort sampled during active COVID-19. The CDR3 DNA reads as TGTGCCAGCAGCCCCGGACAGGAGCTTGAAGCTTTCTTT. This translates into CASSPGQELEAFF.